The clone carrying this T cell receptor (beta chain) was seen only a few times. The antigen is not known. This entry is derived from a study of cytomegalovirus exposure and HLA in healthy donors. Overall study findings and caveats: Differences between HLA loci emerged in a later analysis of TCR association rates, with DRB1 most and HLA-C fewest. The authors listed some 150 TCR beta chains as cytomegalovirus-associated. Segments of the TCR beta V type were, in most cases, productive about 87% or about 30% of the time in an earlier analysis.

This CDR3 has 13 amino acids. From germline, CDR1 is SGHRS and CDR2 YFSETQ. With 4 bases removed from V and 4 bases from J, the gap between germline ends came to 11 bases. Primers included in the PCR were 60 Vbeta and 13 Jbeta primers. The method was immunoSEQ multiplex PCR; TCRdb's version includes in-frame clones alone and lacks a portion of them. This repertoire shows roughly 200,000 clones, around 79% found once; its top ten account for roughly 0.64%. This chain connects TRBV5-1 to TRBJ1-1; no definite D call. Sequenced: PBMCs. The origin of this receptor is a woman aged 40-49 years in good health and CMV-seronegative. Here the CDR3 reads CASSPGLTTEAFF. Written as DNA, the CDR3 is TGCGCCAGCAGCCCGGGATTAACCACTGAAGCTTTCTTT.